A single sample is the source of the 25 T cell receptor beta chains below, sequenced in a study of T cell repertoires in cytomegalovirus infection. Using its own MiXCR run on the reads, TCRdb lists one record per CDR3 protein. The table records 350,000 to 500,000 distinct CDR3 sequences, 31% of them present only once. The specimen sequenced was PBMCs. The receptors derive from a human donor in good health (CMV status not recorded). Some clones in this sample may be carry-over from other donors' samples.

This clonotype was recorded many times. The J gene is TRBJ2-1, the V gene TRBV7-2, with 10 bases that match TRBD2. Germline CDR1 and CDR2: SGHTA and FQGNSA. V trimming: 2 bases; J trimming: 5 bases; junction bases outside the gene matches: 6. The CDR3 spans 16 residues. In DNA, the CDR3 is TGTGCCAGCAGCTTAAGGTTAGCGGGGGGACACAATGAGCAGTTCTTC. This encodes CASSLRLAGGHNEQFF.

The chain has TRBV15 and TRBJ1-2, with no clear D. Germline CDR1 is LNHNV and CDR2 is YYDKDF (reference sequence). Trimming pared 0 bases from V and 8 bases from J, leaving 10 bases between. This CDR3 contains 13 residues. The CDR3 spells CATSRDRVAGYTF. Written as DNA, the CDR3 is TGTGCCACCAGCAGAGATCGGGTTGCCGGCTACACCTTC.

A few counts support this clonotype. The J gene is TRBJ1-1, the V gene TRBV5-4; possibly TRBD1 for D (6 bases). The CDR3 sequence is 15 residues long. Germline lookup yields CDR1 SGHNT and CDR2 YYREEE (reference sequence). The ends were cut back, 0 bases at V and 6 bases at J, with 15 bases in the middle. The CDR3 DNA follows: TGTGCCAGCAGCTTGGAGGGACAATCCTTCTCTGAAGCTTTCTTT. This encodes CASSLEGQSFSEAFF.

This clonotype was seen ten or more times. The V call is TRBV4-3, the J call TRBJ1-1, with TRBD1 as a possible D gene (6 bases). Germline loops: CDR1 LGHNA, CDR2 YSLEER. The CDR3 extends over 15 amino acids. Trimming pared 0 bases from V and 1 base from J, leaving 9 bases between. In DNA form, the CDR3 reads TGCGCCAGCAGCCAAGAGGGGGGCCAGAACACTGAAGCTTTCTTT. This encodes CASSQEGGQNTEAFF.

This clonotype was seen a few times. The V and J genes are TRBV5-6 and TRBJ2-3; 12 bases agree with TRBD1. Germline V gene data show CDR1 as SGHDT and CDR2 as YYEEEE. V was pared by 4 bases and J by 2 bases, with 5 bases of the junction left unmatched. The CDR3 sequence is 16 residues long. The CDR3 is CASSARDRGHTDTQYF. DNA of the CDR3: TGTGCCAGCAGCGCCCGGGACAGGGGGCACACAGATACGCAGTATTTT.

This sequence joins TRBV6-2 or TRBV6-3 and TRBJ2-1; weak D call: TRBD2 (5 bases). V was cut by 5 bases and J by 6 bases, with 8 bases left in between. Germline CDR1 is MNHEY and CDR2 is SVGEGT. CDR3 length: 12 residues. CDR3: CASSKLVNEQFF. CDR3 sequence (DNA): TGTGCCAGCAGTAAACTAGTCAATGAGCAGTTCTTC.

The CDR3 bases are TGTGCCATCAGTAGCCAGGACGCGGGCGACTATGGCTACACCTTC. Its protein product is CAISSQDAGDYGYTF. V usage is TRBV10-3 and J usage is TRBJ1-2; D call uncertain. Germline V gene data show CDR1 as ENHRY and CDR2 as SYGVKD. The CDR3 spans 15 residues. Trimming shortened V by 5 bases and J by 3 bases, and 16 bases separated the two germline ends.

J is TRBJ1-1 and V is TRBV25-1, with TRBD1 matching 7 bases. Germline V gene data show CDR1 as MGHDK and CDR2 as SYGVNS. The ends lost 10 bases at V and 2 bases at J; junction bases unmatched: 16. This CDR3 is built from 16 residues. CDR3 amino acids: CAISKFGGTANTEAFF. CDR3 coding DNA: TGTGCCATCAGCAAATTCGGCGGGACAGCCAACACTGAAGCTTTCTTT.

This clonotype was observed a handful of times. The rearrangement links TRBV7-9 to TRBJ2-2; tentative D call: TRBD2 (5 bases). With 3 bases removed from V and 6 bases from J, the gap between germline ends came to 11 bases. The CDR3 is 14 residues long. Germline V gene sequence: CDR1 SEHNR, CDR2 FQNEAQ (reference sequence). This chain's CDR3 is CASSFTTGSGELFF. In DNA, the CDR3 is TGTGCCAGCAGCTTCACGACGGGGTCCGGGGAGCTGTTTTTT.

This clonotype occurred a few times. The gene calls are TRBV20-1 and TRBJ1-5, with no clear D. Trimming removed 3 bases at V and 0 bases at J, with 24 bases between. This CDR3 is built from 19 residues. Germline V gives CDR1 DFQATT, CDR2 SNEGSKA (reference sequence). The CDR3 DNA sequence: TGCAGTGCTAGTTTAGCTCGGGCCCAGACCCCTTATAGCAATCAGCCCCAGCATTTT. Protein product: CSASLARAQTPYSNQPQHF.

This clonotype has only a few counts. V gene TRBV6-5 combines with J gene TRBJ2-1; 9 nucleotides align to TRBD2. The V and J ends lost 6 bases and 8 bases, in that order; junction bases with no gene match: 14. The CDR3 has 16 amino acids. Per the germline V gene, CDR1 is MNHEY and CDR2 is SVGAGI. The CDR3 loop is CASSPRGLARPHEQFF. In DNA, the CDR3 is TGTGCCAGCAGCCCTCGAGGACTAGCGAGACCACATGAGCAGTTCTTC.

This clonotype was seen many times. The rearrangement uses TRBV7-3 and TRBJ1-1; possible D gene TRBD1, 6 bases. Trimming removed 5 bases at V and 1 base at J, with 14 bases between. This CDR3 comprises 15 residues. Germline lookup yields CDR1 SGHTA and CDR2 FQGTGA. CDR3 loop: CASSEQGGWNTEAFF. The CDR3 DNA reads TGTGCCAGCAGCGAACAGGGAGGTTGGAACACTGAAGCTTTCTTT.

This clonotype was observed a few times. The chain couples TRBV5-4 to TRBJ1-2; D call uncertain. The CDR3 totals 12 residues. CDR1 and CDR2 (germline): SGHNT, YYREEE (reference sequence). With 4 bases removed from V and 7 bases from J, the gap between germline ends came to 11 bases. CDR3 in amino acids: CASSPDLGGYTF. CDR3 DNA: TGTGCCAGCAGCCCGGACCTGGGTGGCTACACCTTC.

V gene TRBV6-6 combines with J gene TRBJ1-1, with 8 bases lining up with TRBD1. The CDR3 is 18 amino acids. Germline assignment: CDR1 MNHNY and CDR2 SVGAGI (reference sequence). Unmatched junction bases numbered 13, after V lost 0 bases and J lost 4 bases. CDR3: CASSYSADRGTRGTEAFF. The CDR3 nucleotides read TGTGCCAGCAGTTACTCAGCCGACAGGGGCACCCGGGGCACTGAAGCTTTCTTT.

This clonotype occurred many times. V usage is TRBV4-1 and J usage is TRBJ1-3, with TRBD1 identical over 8 bases. This CDR3 is built from 17 residues. V gave up 0 bases and J gave up 4 bases; unmatched junction bases: 8. Germline V gene data show CDR1 as MGHRA and CDR2 as YSYEKL. The CDR3 protein is CASSQERWTGFGNTIYF. CDR3 nucleotides: TGCGCCAGCAGCCAAGAAAGGTGGACAGGGTTCGGAAACACCATATATTTT.

Here the CDR3 reads CASSHPTGGASGELFF. CDR3 bases: TGCGCCAGCAGCCATCCGACAGGGGGCGCGTCCGGGGAGCTGTTTTTT. The V gene is TRBV4-3, the J gene TRBJ2-2, with TRBD1 matching 10 bases. The CDR3 length is 16 residues. V trimming: 3 bases; J trimming: 6 bases; junction bases outside the gene matches: 7. Germline values: CDR1 LGHNA, CDR2 YSLEER.

The chain employs TRBV15 and TRBJ1-1; the match to TRBD1 covers 7 bases. The CDR3 consists of 15 residues. CDR1 is LNHNV, CDR2 YYDKDF, per germline (reference sequence). Trimming at V came to 2 bases and at J to 0 bases, leaving 3 bases not matched to a gene. CDR3 sequence reads: CATSRSGTVNTEAFF. DNA of the CDR3: TGTGCCACCAGCAGATCCGGGACAGTGAACACTGAAGCTTTCTTT.

This clonotype was observed a handful of times. The chain carries TRBV12-3 or TRBV12-4 and TRBJ1-2; TRBD1 matches at 7 bases. Germline trimming cut 10 bases from V and 2 bases from J; bases unmatched to any gene: 4. CDR3 length: 12 amino acids. The CDR3 here is CATQQGNYGYTF. CDR3 DNA sequence: TGTGCCACCCAACAGGGGAACTATGGCTACACCTTC.

The chain carries TRBV12-3 or TRBV12-4 and TRBJ1-5, with D perhaps matching TRBD1 (6 bases). This CDR3 has 16 amino acids. Trimming pared 2 bases from V and 2 bases from J, leaving 13 bases between. The CDR3 DNA reads as TGTGCCAGCAGTTTAACGGGGGCCATGGGCAATCAGCCCCAGCATTTT. This encodes CASSLTGAMGNQPQHF.

This chain uses TRBV25-1 with TRBJ2-1; tentatively, D is TRBD2 (6 bases). CDR3 length: 16 amino acids. With 1 base removed from V and 2 bases from J, the gap between germline ends came to 12 bases. The germline gives CDR1 MGHDK, CDR2 SYGVNS. CDR3 loop: CASSELTGVPYNEQFF. The CDR3 region has the DNA TGTGCCAGCAGTGAATTGACGGGGGTACCCTACAATGAGCAGTTCTTC.

This clonotype has more than one count but fewer than ten. V and J are TRBV4-1 and TRBJ2-7; no firm D call. V shed 1 base and J shed 1 base, with 8 bases lying between them. The CDR3 contains 14 residues. The germline V gene has CDR1 MGHRA and CDR2 YSYEKL. CDR3 in DNA: TGCGCCAGCAGCCAAGGGATGGGTTCCTACGAGCAGTACTTC. Residues: CASSQGMGSYEQYF.

This clonotype was seen many times. This chain joins TRBV4-1 and TRBJ1-5; D might be TRBD1 (5 bases). CDR3 length: 15 amino acids. Trimming took off 0 bases at V and 0 bases at J, with 6 bases between the two ends. Germline V gives CDR1 MGHRA, CDR2 YSYEKL. In DNA, the CDR3 is TGCGCCAGCAGCCAAGATGGGGGTAGCAATCAGCCCCAGCATTTT. This codes for CASSQDGGSNQPQHF.

This clonotype has ten or more counts. The chain is built from TRBV7-9 and TRBJ1-4; D unclear. The CDR3 spans 15 residues. V gave up 5 bases and J gave up 7 bases, with 17 bases separating them. Looked up from germline, CDR1 is SEHNR and CDR2 is FQNEAQ (reference sequence). The CDR3 loop reads CASSLGDGTFEKLFF. The CDR3, as DNA: TGTGCCAGCAGCCTTGGGGATGGAACTTTTGAAAAACTGTTTTTT.

The V call is TRBV5-5, the J call TRBJ1-5, with D perhaps matching TRBD1 (5 bases). CDR3 size: 16 residues. V lost 0 bases and J 0 bases, leaving 10 bases between the germline ends. The germline V gene encodes CDR1 SGHKS and CDR2 YYEKEE (reference sequence). The CDR3 sequence is CASSLAAGNSNQPQHF. CDR3 in DNA: TGTGCCAGCAGCTTGGCGGCAGGGAATAGCAATCAGCCCCAGCATTTT.

This clonotype was recorded only once. This chain links TRBV2 with TRBJ1-6; 8 bases match TRBD1. Trimming took 3 bases from V and 6 from J; bases not matched to a gene: 7. Germline V gene data show CDR1 as SNHLY and CDR2 as FYNNEI. The CDR3 extends over 16 amino acids. The CDR3 loop reads CASSERSGGSNSPLHF. CDR3 DNA sequence: TGTGCCAGCAGTGAGAGATCAGGGGGCAGTAATTCACCCCTCCACTTT.